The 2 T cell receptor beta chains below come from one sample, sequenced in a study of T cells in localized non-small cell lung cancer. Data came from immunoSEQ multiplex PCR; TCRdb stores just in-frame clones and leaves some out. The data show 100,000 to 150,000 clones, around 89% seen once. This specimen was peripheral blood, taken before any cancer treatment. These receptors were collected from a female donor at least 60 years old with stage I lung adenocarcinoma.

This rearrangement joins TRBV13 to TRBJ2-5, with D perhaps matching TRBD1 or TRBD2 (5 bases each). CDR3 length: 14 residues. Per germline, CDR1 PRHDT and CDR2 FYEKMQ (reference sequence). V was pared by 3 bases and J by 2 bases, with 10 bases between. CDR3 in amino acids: CASSLGVYQETQYF. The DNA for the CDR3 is TGTGCCAGCAGCTTGGGGGTGTATCAAGAGACCCAGTACTTC.

The CDR3 region is CASSFTGSPSYEQYF. The DNA of the CDR3 is TGTGCCAGCAGTTTCACCGGGTCCCCAAGCTACGAGCAGTACTTC. The J gene is TRBJ2-7, the V gene TRBV11-2; D remains ambiguous. The CDR3 sequence is 15 residues long. Looked up from germline, CDR1 is SGHAT and CDR2 is FQNNGV. V lost 6 bases and J lost 3, with 18 bases in between.